This TCR beta chain came from a study of cytomegalovirus exposure and HLA in healthy donors. As for this clone: The target antigen is unknown. One junction end does not reproduce the germline sequence, and a read error may be involved.

Both 60 Vbeta primers and 13 Jbeta primers went into the PCR. The table came from immunoSEQ multiplex PCR; TCRdb's copy has only in-frame clones and leaves some out. The table lists approximately 150,000 clones, with around 1.5% in the top ten. The CDR3 runs 15 residues. Germline-derived CDR1 and CDR2 are LNHDA and SQIVND (reference sequence). Study-wide results and caveats: Earlier analysis found most TCR beta V segments productive about 87% or about 30% of the time. When a later analysis was performed, an Asian-associated ancestry cluster reportedly had fewer N-insertions than the roughly 690-donor mean.

This sequence joins TRBV19 and TRBJ2-2, with D perhaps TRBD2 (5 bases). The TCR was taken from a woman in her 40s in good health and CMV-seronegative. Specimen: PBMCs. CDR3 sequence reads: CASKLRTANTGELLF. CDR3 DNA: TGTGCCAGTAAACTTCGGACGGCGAACACCGGGGAGCTGCTTTTT.